This TCR beta chain comes out of a study of T-cell reconstitution after alpha-beta-depleted transplantation in children. This sample's TCRbeta library carried unique molecular identifier barcodes. TCRdb reprocessed the PCR reads via MiXCR and lists one record per CDR3 protein. Of tens of thousands of distinct CDR3 sequences listed, around 4.7% were seen once; the top ten hold 15% to 20%. Germline V gene sequence: CDR1 SQVTM, CDR2 ANQGSEA. The V and J ends lost 7 bases and 5 bases, in that order; junction bases with no gene match: 8. This CDR3 is 15 amino acids long. This clonotype occurred many times.

The chain links TRBV29-1 to TRBJ2-3; 14 nucleotides line up with TRBD2. The sequencing used PBMCs, mostly from graft donor cells, collected 180 days after TCRalphabeta/CD19-depleted stem cell transplant. This receptor was identified in a boy under two years old who had a stem cell transplant for acute myeloid leukemia, so the T cells may come from the graft donor. CDR3 in amino acids: CSATTSGGAGDTQYF. The CDR3 nucleotides are TGCAGCGCCACGACTAGCGGGGGGGCAGGAGATACGCAGTATTTT.